This T cell receptor gamma chain comes out of a study of gamma-delta chains in newborns, infants, children. At the level of the study: Microbial exposure reportedly drives polyclonal innate γδ T cell expansion after birth.

The CDR3 extends over 16 amino acids. Germline CDR1 GITISATS, CDR2 ISYDGTV (reference sequence). With CATT, TCRdb re-called clones from the reads. The table records 800 or so gamma-chain clones, about 50% of them present only once. A word on this clone: One end of the junction does not line up with germline, which may come from a read error.

The source of this sequence is a child who was a newborn, infant or young child, either healthy, febrile or measles-vaccinated (not recorded which). The chain links TRGV9 to TRGJP. No J gene is reported in TCRdb; it was inferred here by comparing the DNA with germline. Sequenced: blood. The CDR3 DNA is TGTGCCTTGTGGGAGGCTCAAGAGTTGTGCAAAAAAATCAAGGTATTT. This translates into CALWEAQELCKKIKVF.